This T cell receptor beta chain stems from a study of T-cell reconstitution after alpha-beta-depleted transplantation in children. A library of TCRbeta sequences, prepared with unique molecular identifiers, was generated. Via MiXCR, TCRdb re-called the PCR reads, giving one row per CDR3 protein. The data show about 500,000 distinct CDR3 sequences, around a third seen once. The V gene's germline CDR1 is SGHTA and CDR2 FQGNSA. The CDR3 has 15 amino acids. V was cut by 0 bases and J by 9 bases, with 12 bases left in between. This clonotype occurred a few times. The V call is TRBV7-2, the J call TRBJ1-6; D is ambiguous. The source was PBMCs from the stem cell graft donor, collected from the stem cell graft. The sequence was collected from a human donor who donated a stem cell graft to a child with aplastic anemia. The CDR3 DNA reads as TGTGCCAGCAGCTTAGCAACGGGGAAGAGTTCACCCCTCCACTTT. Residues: CASSLATGKSSPLHF.